Sequencing of this T cell receptor (beta chain) was carried out in a study of blood T cell repertoires in COVID-19. In the study overall: Samples came from the United States, Italy and Spain, spanning acute and convalescent COVID-19.

V was trimmed by 3 bases and J by 0 bases, leaving 14 bases between them. Germline CDR1 is MNHNS and CDR2 is SASEGT. CDR3 length: 16 residues. As processed by the authors: Reference gene primer amplification in the assay estimated nucleated cell counts. Here immunoSEQ multiplex PCR was the method, and the copy in TCRdb shows in-frame clones only, minus some. V and J calls and clone size are copied from that table; D and trimming were computed from the DNA. The table lists about 91,000 clones, about 86% of them singletons. The sequence was collected from a woman in her seventies with acute or convalescent COVID-19. J is TRBJ1-2 and V is TRBV6-1; possibly TRBD1 for D (6 bases). Sequencing was done on a sample of peripheral blood. CDR3 coding DNA: TGTGCCAGCAGTGACGCCGGACAGCCAACTAACTATGGCTACACCTTC. It translates to CASSDAGQPTNYGYTF.